This T cell receptor (beta chain) stems from a study of shared clonotypes between healthy human individuals. CD4+ cell separation produced CD45RA+ naive and CD45RA-negative memory subsets. Libraries were prepared by immunoSEQ multiplex PCR; TCRdb keeps only in-frame clonotypes and omits some of them. The sample lists 2 million to 2.5 million clones; 90% to 97% were seen once. The receptor's source is a man aged 18 to 29 in good health. The sample consisted of naive CD4+ T cells sorted from blood. Noted subset: CD45RA+ positively selected.

Written as DNA, the CDR3 is TGTGCCAGTAGTAACTGGCTAGCGGGAAACCAAGAGACCCAGTACTTC. It specifies CASSNWLAGNQETQYF. This chain uses TRBV19 with TRBJ2-5; 9 bases line up with TRBD2. Germline V gene sequence: CDR1 LNHDA, CDR2 SQIVND (reference sequence). The V gene end was trimmed by 4 bases and the J gene end by 0 bases; junction bases not matched to a gene: 6. This CDR3 contains 16 residues.